Detailed here is one T cell receptor beta chain. Seattle patients were enrolled during active infection and followed longitudinally. This CDR3 is 17 amino acids long. Germline loops: CDR1 MGHRA, CDR2 YSYEKL. V gave up 4 bases and J gave up 7 bases, with 26 bases separating them. Using immunoSEQ multiplex PCR, the repertoire was profiled, and TCRdb retains in-frame clones only, with some absent. The sample yields approximately 290,000 clones, just under 90% seen once. The record originates from a study of blood T cell repertoires in COVID-19. About the research overall: Samples representing acute and convalescent COVID-19 were sourced from the United States, Italy and Spain.

The material sequenced was peripheral blood. This chain connects TRBV4-1 to TRBJ2-7, with D possibly matching TRBD2 (6 bases). This clonotype was obtained from a woman in her thirties with COVID-19, enrolled during active disease. The CDR3 region is CASSRSPMGGELEEQYF. CDR3 nucleotides: TGCGCCAGCAGCCGATCTCCTATGGGCGGGGAGTTAGAGGAGCAGTACTTC.